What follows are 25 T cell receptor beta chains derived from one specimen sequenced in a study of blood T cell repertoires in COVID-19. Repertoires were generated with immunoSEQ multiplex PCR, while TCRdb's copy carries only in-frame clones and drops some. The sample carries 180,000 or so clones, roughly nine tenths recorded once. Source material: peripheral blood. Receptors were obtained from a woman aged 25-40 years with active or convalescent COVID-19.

This CDR3 reads CASSARDITDTQYF. CDR3 in DNA: TGTGCCAGCAGTGCCCGGGATATCACAGATACGCAGTATTTT. The rearrangement joins TRBV6-6 to TRBJ2-3, with a possible D match to TRBD2 (5 bases). The CDR3 sequence is 14 residues long. Germline values: CDR1 MNHNY, CDR2 SVGAGI (reference sequence). V shed 5 bases and J shed 2 bases, with 11 bases lying between them.

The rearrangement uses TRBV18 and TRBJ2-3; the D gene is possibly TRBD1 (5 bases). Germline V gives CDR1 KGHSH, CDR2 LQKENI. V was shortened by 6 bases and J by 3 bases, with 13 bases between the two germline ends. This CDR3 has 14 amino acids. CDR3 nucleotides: TGTGCCAGCTCGCCGGGCAGGGAAACAGATACGCAGTATTTT. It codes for CASSPGRETDTQYF.

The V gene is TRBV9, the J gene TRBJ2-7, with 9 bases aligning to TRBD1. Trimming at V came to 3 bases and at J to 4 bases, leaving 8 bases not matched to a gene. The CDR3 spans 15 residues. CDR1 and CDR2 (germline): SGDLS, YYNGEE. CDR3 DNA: TGTGCCAGCAGCGGGGCGACAGGGGGGGTTTACGAGCAGTACTTC. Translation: CASSGATGGVYEQYF.

The CDR3 sequence: CASTYSGVYGYTF. The CDR3 bases are TGTGCCAGTACCTATTCGGGGGTCTATGGCTACACCTTC. The rearrangement uses TRBV19 and TRBJ1-2, with D perhaps matching TRBD1 (5 bases). The CDR3 has 13 residues. Germline V gene data show CDR1 as LNHDA and CDR2 as SQIVND (reference sequence). V was clipped by 7 bases and J by 4 bases, with 13 bases between them.

The CDR3 region is CASSWNTGDEQFF. CDR3 bases: TGTGCCAGCAGTTGGAACACAGGGGATGAGCAGTTCTTC. The rearrangement joins TRBV12-3 or TRBV12-4 to TRBJ2-1; 7 positions match TRBD1. This CDR3 spans 13 amino acids. V lost 4 bases, J lost 8 bases, and 5 bases stayed unmatched.

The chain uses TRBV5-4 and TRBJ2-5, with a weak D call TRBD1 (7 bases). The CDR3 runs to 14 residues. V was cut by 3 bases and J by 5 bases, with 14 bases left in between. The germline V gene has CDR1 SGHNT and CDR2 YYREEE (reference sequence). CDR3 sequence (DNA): TGTGCCAGCAGCTCCTGGACAGGAGGGGAGACCCAGTACTTC. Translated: CASSSWTGGETQYF.

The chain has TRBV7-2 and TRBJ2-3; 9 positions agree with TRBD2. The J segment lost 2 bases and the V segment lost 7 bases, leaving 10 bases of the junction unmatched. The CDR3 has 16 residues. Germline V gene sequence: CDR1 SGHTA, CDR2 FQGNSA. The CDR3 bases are TGTGCCAGCACCCCTAGGCTAGCGGGGCCCACAGATACGCAGTATTTT. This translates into CASTPRLAGPTDTQYF.

The CDR3 DNA follows: TGTGCCAGCAATGGCGGGCAAAATCGGTACGAGCAGTACTTC. This encodes CASNGGQNRYEQYF. V usage is TRBV6-5 and J usage is TRBJ2-7; a possible D gene is TRBD2 (5 bases). Germline CDR1 reads MNHEY; CDR2 reads SVGAGI. This CDR3 has 14 residues. V lost 7 bases, J lost 4 bases, and 17 bases lay in between.

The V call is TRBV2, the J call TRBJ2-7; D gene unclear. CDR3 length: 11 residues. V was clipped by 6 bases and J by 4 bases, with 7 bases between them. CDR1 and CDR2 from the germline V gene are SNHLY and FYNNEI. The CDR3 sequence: CASSAEYEQYF. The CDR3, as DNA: TGTGCCAGCAGCGCAGAATACGAGCAGTACTTC. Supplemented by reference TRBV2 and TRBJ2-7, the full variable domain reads EPEVTQTPSHQVTQMGQEVILRCVPISNHLYFYWYRQILGQKVEFLVSFYNNEISEKSEIFDDQFSVERPDGSNFTLKIRSTKLEDSAMYFCASSAEYEQYFGPGTRLTVT.

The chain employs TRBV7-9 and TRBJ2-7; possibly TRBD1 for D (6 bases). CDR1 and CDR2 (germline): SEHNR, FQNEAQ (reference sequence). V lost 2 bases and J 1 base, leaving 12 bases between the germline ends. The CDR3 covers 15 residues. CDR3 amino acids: CASSLPTQGSYEQYF. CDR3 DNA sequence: TGTGCCAGCAGCTTACCAACTCAGGGGTCCTACGAGCAGTACTTC.

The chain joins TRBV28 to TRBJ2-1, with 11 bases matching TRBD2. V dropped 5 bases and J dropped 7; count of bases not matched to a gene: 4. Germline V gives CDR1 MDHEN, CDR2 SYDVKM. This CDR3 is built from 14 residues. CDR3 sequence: CASSVAGGWNEQFF. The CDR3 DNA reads TGTGCCAGCAGTGTAGCGGGAGGGTGGAATGAGCAGTTCTTC.

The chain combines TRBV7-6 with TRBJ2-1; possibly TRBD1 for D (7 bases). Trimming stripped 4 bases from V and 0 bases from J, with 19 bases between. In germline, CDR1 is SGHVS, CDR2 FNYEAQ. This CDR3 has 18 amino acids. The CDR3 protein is CASSSTRGAPSSYNEQFF. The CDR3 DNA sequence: TGTGCCAGCAGCTCAACCAGGGGGGCGCCTTCCTCCTACAATGAGCAGTTCTTC.

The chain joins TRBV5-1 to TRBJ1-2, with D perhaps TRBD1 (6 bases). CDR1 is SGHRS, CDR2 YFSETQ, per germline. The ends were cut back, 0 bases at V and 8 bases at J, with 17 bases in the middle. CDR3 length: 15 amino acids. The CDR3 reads CASSLERGTRGGYTF. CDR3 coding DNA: TGCGCCAGCAGCTTGGAGAGGGGGACCCGTGGGGGCTACACCTTC. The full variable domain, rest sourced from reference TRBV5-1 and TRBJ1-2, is KAGVTQTPRYLIKTRGQQVTLSCSPISGHRSVSWYQQTPGQGLQFLFEYFSETQRNKGNFPGRFSGRQFSNSRSEMNVSTLELGDSALYLCASSLERGTRGGYTFGSGTRLTVV.

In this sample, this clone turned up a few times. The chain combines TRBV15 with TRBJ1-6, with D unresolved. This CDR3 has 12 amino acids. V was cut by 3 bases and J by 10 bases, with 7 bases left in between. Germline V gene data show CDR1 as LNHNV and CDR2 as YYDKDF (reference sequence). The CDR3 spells CATSSVESPLHF. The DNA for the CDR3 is TGTGCCACCAGCAGCGTAGAGTCACCCCTCCACTTT.

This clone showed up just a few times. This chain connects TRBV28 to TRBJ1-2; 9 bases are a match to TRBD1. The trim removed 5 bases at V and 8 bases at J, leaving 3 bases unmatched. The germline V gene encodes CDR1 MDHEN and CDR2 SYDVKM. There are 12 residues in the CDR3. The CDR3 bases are TGTGCCAGCAGTACAGGGGGCTTAGGCTACACCTTC. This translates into CASSTGGLGYTF.

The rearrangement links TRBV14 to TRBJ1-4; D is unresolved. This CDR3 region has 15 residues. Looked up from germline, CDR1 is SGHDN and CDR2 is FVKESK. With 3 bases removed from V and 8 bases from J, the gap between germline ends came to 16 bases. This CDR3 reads CASSQRRDFSEKLFF. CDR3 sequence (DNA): TGTGCCAGCAGCCAGAGGAGGGATTTCTCCGAAAAACTGTTTTTT.

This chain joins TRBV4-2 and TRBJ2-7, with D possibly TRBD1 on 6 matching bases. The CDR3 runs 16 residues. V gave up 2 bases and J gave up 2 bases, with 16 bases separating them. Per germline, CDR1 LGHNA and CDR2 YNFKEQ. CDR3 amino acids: CASSQPNRAGTYEQYF. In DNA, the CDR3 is TGTGCCAGCAGCCAACCAAACAGGGCAGGGACCTACGAGCAGTACTTC.

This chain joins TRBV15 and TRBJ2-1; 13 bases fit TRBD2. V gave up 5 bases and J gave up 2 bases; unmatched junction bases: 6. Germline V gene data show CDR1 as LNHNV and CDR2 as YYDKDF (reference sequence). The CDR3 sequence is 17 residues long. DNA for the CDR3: TGTGCCACCAGCGCCCGGACTAGCGGGGGCCCCTACAATGAGCAGTTCTTC. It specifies CATSARTSGGPYNEQFF.

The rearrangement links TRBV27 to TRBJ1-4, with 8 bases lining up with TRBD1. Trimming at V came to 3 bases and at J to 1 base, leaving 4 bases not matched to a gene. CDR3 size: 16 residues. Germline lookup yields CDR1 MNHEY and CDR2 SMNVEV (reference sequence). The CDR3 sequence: CASSFGRGLTNEKLFF. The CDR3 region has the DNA TGTGCCAGCAGTTTCGGCAGGGGGCTAACTAATGAAAAACTGTTTTTT.

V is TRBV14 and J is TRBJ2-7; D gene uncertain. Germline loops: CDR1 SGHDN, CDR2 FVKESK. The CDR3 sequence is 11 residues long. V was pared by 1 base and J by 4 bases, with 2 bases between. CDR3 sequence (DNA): TGTGCCAGCAGCCAAGCGTACGAGCAGTACTTC. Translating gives CASSQAYEQYF.

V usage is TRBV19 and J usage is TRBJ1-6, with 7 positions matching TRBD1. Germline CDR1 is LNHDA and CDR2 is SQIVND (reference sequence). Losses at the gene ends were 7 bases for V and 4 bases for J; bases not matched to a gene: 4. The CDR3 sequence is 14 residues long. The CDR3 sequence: CASTRGQYNSPLHF. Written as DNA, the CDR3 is TGTGCCAGTACCCGGGGACAGTATAATTCACCCCTCCACTTT.

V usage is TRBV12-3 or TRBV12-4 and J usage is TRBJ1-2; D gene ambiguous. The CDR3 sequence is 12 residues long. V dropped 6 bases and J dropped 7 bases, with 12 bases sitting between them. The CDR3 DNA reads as TGTGCCAGCAGGTCAGGCGAGGGTGGCTACACCTTC. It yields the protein CASRSGEGGYTF.

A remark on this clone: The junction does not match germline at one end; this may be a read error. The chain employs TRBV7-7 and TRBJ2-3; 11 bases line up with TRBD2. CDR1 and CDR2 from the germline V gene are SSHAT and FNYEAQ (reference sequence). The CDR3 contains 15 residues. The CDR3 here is CASSPLAGATDTQYF. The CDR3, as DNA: TGTGCTAGCAGCCCACTAGCGGGGGCCACAGATACGCAGTATTTT.

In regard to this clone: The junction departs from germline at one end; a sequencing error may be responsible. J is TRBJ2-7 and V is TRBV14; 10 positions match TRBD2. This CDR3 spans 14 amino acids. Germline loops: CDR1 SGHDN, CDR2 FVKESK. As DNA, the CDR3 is TGTGCCAGCAGCCAAGACCCTAGCGGGAGATTAGTGGACTTC. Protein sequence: CASSQDPSGRLVDF.

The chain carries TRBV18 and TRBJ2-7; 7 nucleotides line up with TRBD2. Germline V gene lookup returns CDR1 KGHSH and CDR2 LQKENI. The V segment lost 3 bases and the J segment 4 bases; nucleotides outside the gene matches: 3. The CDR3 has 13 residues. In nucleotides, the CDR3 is TGTGCCAGCTCACCGTCGGGAGGTTACGAGCAGTACTTC. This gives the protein CASSPSGGYEQYF.